This record looks at one TCR beta chain sequence and its context. The antigen remains undetermined. At one of its ends the junction is not consistent with the germline gene, which may arise from a read error. TCR beta cDNA was reverse-transcribed from 500 ng of total RNA. The reaction used a constant-region primer and ProtoScript II reverse transcriptase. Library construction for TCR beta comprised three nested multiplex PCR rounds performed with slightly modified ARM-PCR. Researchers ran the first two PCR rounds for roughly 11 cycles each with TRBV1-TRBV30 forward primers and a C-beta reverse primer. Via MiXCR, TCRdb re-called the multiplex PCR reads, giving one row per CDR3 protein. The sample lists roughly 49,000 distinct CDR3 sequences; about two thirds were seen once. Scientists recovered RNA and DNA together from roughly 20-30 mg of unsorted bulk tissue. Every single tumor sample held over 85% viable tumor cells.

This record belongs to a study of tumor-infiltrating lymphocytes in primary liver carcinoma. Study context: Patients, male and female, were 30 to 69 years old. Roughly 3.65 to 7.5 million productive TCRbeta reads came from each sample, comparable across tissue types. General observations from the study: All five tumor regions shared only about 7.5-24% of top clones.

The CDR3 covers 15 residues. Looked up from germline, CDR1 is ENHRY and CDR2 is SYGVKD. The receptor comes from a middle-aged man with primary liver carcinoma and hepatitis B virus infection. The genes are TRBV10-3 and TRBJ2-5; TRBD1 matches at 11 bases. The sample comprised liver tumor tissue from sampling region 5. Stated subset: tumor region T5, tumor centre. The CDR3 sequence: CAISEPDRGRRTQYF. The CDR3 DNA follows: TGTGCCATCAGTGAGCCGGACAGGGGGCGTCGGACCCAATACTTC.